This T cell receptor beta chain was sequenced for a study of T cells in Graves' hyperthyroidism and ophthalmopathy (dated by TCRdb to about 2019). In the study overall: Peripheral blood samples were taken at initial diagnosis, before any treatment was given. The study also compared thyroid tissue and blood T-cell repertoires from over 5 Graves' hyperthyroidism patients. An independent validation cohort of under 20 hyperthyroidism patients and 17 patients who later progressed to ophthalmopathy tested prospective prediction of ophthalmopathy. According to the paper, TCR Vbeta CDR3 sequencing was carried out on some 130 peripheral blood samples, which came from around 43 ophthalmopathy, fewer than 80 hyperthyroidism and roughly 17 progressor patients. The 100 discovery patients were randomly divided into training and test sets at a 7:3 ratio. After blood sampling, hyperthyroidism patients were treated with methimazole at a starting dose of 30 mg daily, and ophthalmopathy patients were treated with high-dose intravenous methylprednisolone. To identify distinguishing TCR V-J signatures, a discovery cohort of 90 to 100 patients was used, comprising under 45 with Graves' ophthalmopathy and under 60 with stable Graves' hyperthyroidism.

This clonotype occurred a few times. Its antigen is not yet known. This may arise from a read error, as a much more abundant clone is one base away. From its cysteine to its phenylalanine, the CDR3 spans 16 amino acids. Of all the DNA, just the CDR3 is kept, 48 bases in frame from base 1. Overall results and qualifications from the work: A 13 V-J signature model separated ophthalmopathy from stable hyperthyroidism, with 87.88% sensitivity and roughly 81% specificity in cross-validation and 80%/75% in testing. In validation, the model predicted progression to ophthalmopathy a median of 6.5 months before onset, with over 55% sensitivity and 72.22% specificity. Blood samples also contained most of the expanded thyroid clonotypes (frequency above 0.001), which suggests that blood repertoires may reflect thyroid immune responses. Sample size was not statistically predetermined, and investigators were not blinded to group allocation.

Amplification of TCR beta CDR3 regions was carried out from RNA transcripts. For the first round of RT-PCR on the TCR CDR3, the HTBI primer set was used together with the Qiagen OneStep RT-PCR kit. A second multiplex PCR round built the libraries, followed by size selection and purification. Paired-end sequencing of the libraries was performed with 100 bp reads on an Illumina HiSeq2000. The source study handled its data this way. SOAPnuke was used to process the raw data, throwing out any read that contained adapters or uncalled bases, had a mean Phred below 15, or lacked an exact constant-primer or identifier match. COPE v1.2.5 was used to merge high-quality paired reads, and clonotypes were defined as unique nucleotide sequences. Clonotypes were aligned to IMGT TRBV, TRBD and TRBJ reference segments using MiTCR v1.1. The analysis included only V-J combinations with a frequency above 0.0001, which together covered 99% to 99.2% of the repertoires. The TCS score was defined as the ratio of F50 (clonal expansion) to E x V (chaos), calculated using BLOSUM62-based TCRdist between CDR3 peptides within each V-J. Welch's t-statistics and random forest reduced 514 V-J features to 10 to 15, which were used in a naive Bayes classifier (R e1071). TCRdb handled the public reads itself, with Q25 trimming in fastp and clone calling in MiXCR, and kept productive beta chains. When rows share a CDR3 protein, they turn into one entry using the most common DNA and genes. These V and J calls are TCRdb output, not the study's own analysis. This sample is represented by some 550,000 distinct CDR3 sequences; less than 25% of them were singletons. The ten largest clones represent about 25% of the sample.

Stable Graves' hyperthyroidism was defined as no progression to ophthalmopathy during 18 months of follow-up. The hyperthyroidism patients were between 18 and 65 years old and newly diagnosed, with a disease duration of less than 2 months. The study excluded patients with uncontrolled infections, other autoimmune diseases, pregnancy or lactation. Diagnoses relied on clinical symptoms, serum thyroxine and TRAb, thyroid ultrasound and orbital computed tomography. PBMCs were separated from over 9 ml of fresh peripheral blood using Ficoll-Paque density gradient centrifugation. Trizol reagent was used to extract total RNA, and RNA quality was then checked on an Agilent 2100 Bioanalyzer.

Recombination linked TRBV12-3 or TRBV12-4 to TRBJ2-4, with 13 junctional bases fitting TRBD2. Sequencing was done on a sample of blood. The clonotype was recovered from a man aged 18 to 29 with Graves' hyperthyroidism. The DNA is TGTGCCAGCAGGACGACGGGACTAGCGGGGAGGAACATTAAGTACTTC. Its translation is CASRTTGLAGRNIKYF.